These T cell receptor beta chains were read from a single sample in a study of control samples from healthy donors and cancer patients. Produced via immunoSEQ multiplex PCR; TCRdb's table is partial and in-frame only. The sample yields more than 150,000 clones, roughly 91% seen once. Sequences were obtained from blood. The receptors were gathered from a man younger than 35 in good health. Each CDR3 is given with its conserved first and last residue. D genes are given only for firm matches. The size of a clone is reported for some rows only, either as once, few or many, or as a class for expanded clones.

TRBV27	.	.	TRBJ2-1	CASSLRDGAVNEQFF	TGTGCCAGCAGTTTAAGGGACGGAGCAGTCAATGAGCAGTTCTTC
TRBV10-3	.	.	TRBJ2-7	CAISGSRDEQYF	TGTGCCATCAGTGGTTCCAGGGACGAGCAGTACTTC
TRBV5-5	.	.	TRBJ1-2	CASSLSPRQDLYGYTF	TGTGCCAGCAGCTTGTCCCCACGGCAGGACCTCTATGGCTACACCTTC
TRBV18	.	.	TRBJ2-5	CASSPQYQETQYF	TGTGCCAGCTCACCACAGTACCAAGAGACCCAGTACTTC
TRBV12-3/TRBV12-4	.	.	TRBJ1-1	CASSFSVSTEAFF	TGTGCCAGCAGTTTTTCAGTGAGCACTGAAGCTTTCTTT
TRBV3-1/TRBV3-2	.	.	TRBJ1-6	CASSHLGLESPLHF	TGTGCCAGCAGCCACCTGGGACTGGAGTCACCCCTCCACTTT
TRBV6-5	.	.	TRBJ1-6	CASSYSGEAYNSPLHF	TGTGCCAGCAGTTACTCGGGTGAGGCCTATAATTCACCCCTCCACTTT
TRBV9	TRBD2	.	TRBJ2-3	CASSVVGGGGTDTQYF	TGTGCCAGCAGCGTAGTTGGCGGGGGGGGCACAGATACGCAGTATTTT
TRBV18	.	.	TRBJ2-7	CASSPTAYEQYF	TGTGCCAGCTCACCAACGGCCTACGAGCAGTACTTC
TRBV6-5	.	.	TRBJ1-3	CASSFGSLSGNTIYF	TGTGCCAGCAGTTTCGGAAGCCTCTCTGGAAACACCATATATTTT
TRBV7-8	TRBD1	.	TRBJ1-2	CASSWGTGENYGYTF	TGTGCCAGCAGCTGGGGGACAGGAGAAAACTATGGCTACACCTTC
TRBV2	.	.	TRBJ2-7	CASSSEVSSYEQYF	TGTGCCAGCAGTTCCGAGGTGAGCTCCTACGAGCAGTACTTC
TRBV19	TRBD1	.	TRBJ2-1	CASSGRDRGNEQFF	TGTGCCAGTAGTGGCCGGGACAGGGGGAATGAGCAGTTCTTC
TRBV30	.	.	TRBJ2-2	CGRSGRPGELFF	TGTGGTCGGTCGGGGCGGCCCGGGGAGCTGTTTTTT
TRBV28	.	.	TRBJ2-1	CASSLYRENEQFF	TGTGCCAGCAGTTTATACAGGGAAAATGAGCAGTTCTTC
TRBV7-9	TRBD2	.	TRBJ2-7	CASSLEARGGRLLYEQYF	TGTGCCAGCAGCTTAGAGGCCCGGGGGGGCCGTCTTTTATACGAGCAGTACTTC
TRBV24-1	.	.	TRBJ2-1	CATSGNNEQFF	TGTGCCACCAGTGGAAACAATGAGCAGTTCTTC
TRBV29-1	TRBD1	.	TRBJ2-3	CSVLSRDRADTQYF	TGCAGCGTTCTAAGCCGGGACAGGGCCGATACGCAGTATTTT
TRBV5-6	TRBD1	few	TRBJ1-5	CASRIWDRINQPQHF	TGTGCCAGCAGGATCTGGGACAGAATAAATCAGCCCCAGCATTTT
TRBV2	.	.	TRBJ1-2	CASSETNRGTDGYTF	TGTGCCAGCAGTGAAACTAATCGCGGGACGGATGGCTACACCTTC
TRBV19	TRBD1	.	TRBJ2-7	CASSRAGTGDLYEQYF	TGTGCCAGTAGTAGGGCCGGGACAGGGGATCTCTACGAGCAGTACTTC
TRBV6-2/TRBV6-3	.	.	TRBJ2-1	CASSNWDREQFF	TGTGCCAGCAGCAACTGGGACCGGGAGCAGTTCTTC
TRBV18	.	.	TRBJ1-4	CASSPHIVEEEKLFF	TGTGCCAGCTCGCCGCACATAGTAGAAGAGGAAAAACTGTTTTTT
TRBV29-1	.	.	TRBJ1-2	CSVVGSKGYYGYTF	TGCAGCGTAGTAGGCAGCAAGGGGTACTATGGCTACACCTTC
TRBV11-2	.	.	TRBJ2-3	CASSLDWSYTDTQYF	TGTGCCAGCAGCTTAGATTGGAGCTACACAGATACGCAGTATTTT
TRBV10-1	TRBD1	once	TRBJ1-1	CASRGQGGSEAFF	TGCGCCAGCAGAGGACAGGGTGGTTCTGAAGCTTTCTTT
TRBV6-4	TRBD2	.	TRBJ2-1	CASPRASSGDPFYNEQFF	TGTGCCAGCCCAAGAGCGTCTAGCGGGGACCCGTTCTACAATGAGCAGTTCTTC
TRBV6-5	.	once	TRBJ1-5	CASSYSIGGRQPQHF	TGTGCCAGCAGTTACTCCATTGGGGGTAGGCAGCCCCAGCATTTT
TRBV24-1	TRBD1	.	TRBJ1-5	CATSDSGQGAYQPQHF	TGTGCCACCAGTGATTCCGGACAGGGGGCTTATCAGCCCCAGCATTTT
TRBV6-1	.	.	TRBJ2-5	CASSDPGQPEEETQYF	TGTGCCAGCAGTGACCCGGGACAACCGGAGGAAGAGACCCAGTACTTC
TRBV15	.	.	TRBJ1-6	CATSSGTHNSPLHF	TGTGCCACCAGCAGTGGGACCCATAATTCACCCCTCCACTTT
TRBV2	TRBD1	.	TRBJ1-2	CASSAGQETYTF	TGTGCCAGCAGTGCCGGACAGGAAACTTACACCTTC
TRBV27	.	.	TRBJ1-4	CASSLRGGWSEKLFF	TGTGCCAGCAGTTTACGCGGGGGCTGGAGTGAAAAACTGTTTTTT
TRBV5-4	.	.	TRBJ1-1	CASSVVSGKGSTEAFF	TGTGCCAGCAGCGTCGTCTCAGGGAAGGGGAGCACTGAAGCTTTCTTT
TRBV4-1	TRBD1	once	TRBJ2-1	CASSQEQGAREQFF	TGCGCCAGCAGCCAAGAACAGGGGGCGCGTGAGCAGTTCTTC
TRBV18	.	.	TRBJ1-4	CASSPRTPGSLGEKLFF	TGTGCCAGCTCACCACGGACTCCCGGATCTTTGGGTGAAAAACTGTTTTTT
TRBV10-3	.	.	TRBJ1-2	CAISESSFRQAGGYTF	TGTGCCATCAGTGAGTCGAGCTTCAGGCAGGCTGGGGGCTACACCTTC
TRBV2	TRBD1	.	TRBJ2-2	CASRGPQGDTGELFF	TGTGCCAGCAGGGGCCCCCAGGGGGACACCGGGGAGCTGTTTTTT
TRBV19	TRBD1	.	TRBJ2-7	CASSINPGQGAYEQYF	TGTGCCAGTAGTATAAATCCGGGGCAGGGGGCTTACGAGCAGTACTTC
TRBV25-1	TRBD1	.	TRBJ1-3	CASSDPGGSGNTIYF	TGTGCCAGCAGTGACCCAGGGGGCTCTGGAAACACCATATATTTT
TRBV18	.	.	TRBJ1-6	CASSLTRDGNSPLHF	TGTGCCAGCTCACTTACTAGGGACGGTAATTCACCCCTCCACTTT
TRBV28	TRBD1	.	TRBJ2-5	CASSLRTGGWETQYF	TGTGCCAGCAGTTTAAGGACAGGGGGCTGGGAGACCCAGTACTTC
TRBV5-6	TRBD1	.	TRBJ2-2	CASSWGTGKVSELFF	TGTGCCAGCAGCTGGGGGACAGGGAAGGTATCGGAGCTGTTTTTT
TRBV24-1	TRBD2	.	TRBJ2-1	CATSDLSSGGFNEQFF	TGTGCCACCAGTGATTTGTCTAGCGGGGGATTCAATGAGCAGTTCTTC
TRBV24-1	.	.	TRBJ1-5	CAGRRGQGGNQPQHF	TGTGCCGGGCGGAGAGGGCAGGGTGGCAATCAGCCCCAGCATTTT
TRBV5-4	TRBD2	.	TRBJ2-7	CASSSGLAGSGQYF	TGTGCCAGCAGCTCCGGACTAGCGGGTTCGGGGCAGTACTTC
TRBV5-4	TRBD2	.	TRBJ2-3	CASSPSSSGGPSDTQYF	TGTGCCAGCAGCCCGTCCTCGTCGGGGGGGCCTTCAGATACGCAGTATTTT
TRBV3-1/TRBV3-2	TRBD2	few	TRBJ2-7	CASSRGLAGPNEQYF	TGTGCCAGCAGCCGTGGACTAGCGGGGCCTAACGAGCAGTACTTC
TRBV9	.	.	TRBJ1-3	CASSVAGAGNTIYF	TGTGCCAGCAGCGTAGCAGGGGCTGGAAACACCATATATTTT
TRBV18	.	.	TRBJ1-5	CASSQSGPKDQPQHF	TGTGCCAGCTCACAATCGGGGCCGAAGGATCAGCCCCAGCATTTT